The clone carrying this TCR beta chain was seen at least ten times. The record originates from a study of T cells after yellow fever vaccination. About the research overall: SMART-Seq v4 Ultra Low Input prepared libraries from low-cell fractions.

The CDR3 has 16 residues. The germline V gene has CDR1 SEHNR and CDR2 FQNEAQ (reference sequence). Trimming took off 1 base at V and 4 bases at J, with 14 bases between the two ends. Each CDR3 protein gets one entry after TCRdb re-called the 5' RACE reads with MiXCR. This sample yields about 340,000 distinct CDR3 sequences, of which about 4% are seen a single time; 20% to 25% belongs to the top ten. This TCR was recovered from a man younger than 30 who received the YFV17D yellow fever vaccine. Source: PBMCs, taken 5 days after the yellow fever booster vaccination. The chain uses TRBV7-9 and TRBJ2-1, with D tentatively TRBD2 (6 bases). The CDR3 bases are TGTGCCAGCAGCTTAGGGCAGGGACTTGGATACAATGAGCAGTTCTTC. It yields the protein CASSLGQGLGYNEQFF.